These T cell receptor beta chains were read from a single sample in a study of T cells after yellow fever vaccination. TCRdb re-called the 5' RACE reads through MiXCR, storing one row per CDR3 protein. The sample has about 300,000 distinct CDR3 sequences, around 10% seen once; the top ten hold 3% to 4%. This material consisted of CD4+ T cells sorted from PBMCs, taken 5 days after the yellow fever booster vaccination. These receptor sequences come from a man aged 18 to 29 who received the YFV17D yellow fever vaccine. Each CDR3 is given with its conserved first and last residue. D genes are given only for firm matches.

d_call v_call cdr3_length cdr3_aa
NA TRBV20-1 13 CSLKGHWNEKLFF
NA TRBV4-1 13 CASSQGAGETQYF
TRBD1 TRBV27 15 CASSFDREGTDTQYF
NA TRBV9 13 CASSVGVSYEQYF
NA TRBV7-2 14 CASSLGREPYGYTF
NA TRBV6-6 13 CASSLPGLDSLHF
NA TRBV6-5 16 CASSYSRSSGGTEAFF
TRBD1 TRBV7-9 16 CASRRVTGGEPDTQYF
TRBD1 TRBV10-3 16 CAISESVVDRSRGQYF
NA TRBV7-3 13 CATARTANTEAFF
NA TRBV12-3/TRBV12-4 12 CASSLPAEKLFF
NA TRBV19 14 CASHTRVGFYGYTF
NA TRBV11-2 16 CASSSRGGFGDTEAFF
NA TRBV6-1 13 CASITGMNTEAFF
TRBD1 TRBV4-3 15 CASSQEGTGDVKAFF
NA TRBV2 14 CASSEGHAGEKLFF
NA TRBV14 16 CASSQGVPFSYNEQFF
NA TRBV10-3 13 CAVMGQSQETQYF
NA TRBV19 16 CASSMIGHATNEKLFF
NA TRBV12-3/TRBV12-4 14 CASSPRQITGELFF
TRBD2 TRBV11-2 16 CASSTRLAGRADTQYF
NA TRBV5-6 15 CASSLGGPTAGELFF
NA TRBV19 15 CASNPQDRSYNEQFF
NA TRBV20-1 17 CSARQPPAGYSGNTIYF
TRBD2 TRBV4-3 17 CASSRTSGEAWANVLTF
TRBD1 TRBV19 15 CASSTGGRGYTEAFF
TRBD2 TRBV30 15 CAWAQRGVLTDTQYF
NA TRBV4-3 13 CASSLLTGNTIYF
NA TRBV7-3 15 CASSSGVGSTDTQYF
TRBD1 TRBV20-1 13 CSAAGTGGGEAFF
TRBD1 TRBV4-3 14 CASSQGQGPDTQYF
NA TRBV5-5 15 CASTSWTRSRDTIYF
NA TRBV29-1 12 CSVRAGYNEQFF
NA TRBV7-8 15 CASSLLRNGKNIQYF
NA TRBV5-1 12 CASSSPSNTIYF
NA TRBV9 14 CASSVGDHTYEQYF
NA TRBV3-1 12 CASSQDWGEQFF
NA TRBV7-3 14 CASSPRRVSDTQYF
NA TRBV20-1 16 CSARDHGDPFNQPQHF
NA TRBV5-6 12 CASSRRNSPLHF
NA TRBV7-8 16 CASSPPGLGGDTEAFF
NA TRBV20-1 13 CSANTGSVSEQYF
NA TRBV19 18 CASIEEGFPGIAYNEQFF
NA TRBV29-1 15 CSVSSGWGMNTEAFF
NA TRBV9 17 CASSVDRIADLNYGYTF
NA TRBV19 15 CASISGSLNTGELFF
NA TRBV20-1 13 CSARLQGWDGYTF
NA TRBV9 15 CASKGRDLSNQPQHF
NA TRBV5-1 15 CASNPVGLNQETQYF
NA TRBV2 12 CASSVGAAEQFF
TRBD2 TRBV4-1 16 CASSQEREGMGYEQYF
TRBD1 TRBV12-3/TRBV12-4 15 CASSPGTARNYGYTF